Each of the 21 T cell receptor beta chains below was sequenced from the same sample in a study of regulatory T cells in long-lasting Graves disease (dated by TCRdb to about 2021). Per the publication, the time point label means: newly diagnosed GD, antithyroid drugs for less than 3 months. For both TCR sequencing and RNA sequencing, RNA was extracted from PBMCs using TRIzol. Receptor libraries were prepared by multiplex PCR. Sequenced using an Illumina HiSeq 4000. iRepertoire HTBI primers and Arm-PCR amplification of CDR3 regions were used to construct TCR beta libraries. TCRdb ran its own pipeline on the public reads, namely fastp trimming at Q25 and MiXCR clone calling, and kept in-frame beta chains. One record per CDR3 amino acid sequence lists the most common genes and DNA. This sample has some 220,000 distinct CDR3 sequences in its table, and approximately 19% of those were observed once. The ten most abundant clones make up approximately 10% of the sample.

Separately, the same data were catalogued under a study of T cells in Graves' hyperthyroidism and ophthalmopathy.

Specimen: peripheral blood mononuclear cells (PBMCs), collected at new diagnosis, from a patient treated with antithyroid drugs. The receptors come from a woman between 25 and 40 years old with Graves disease. Donor details come from another sample of the same person, matched by shared clones.

This clonotype was seen at least ten times. The chain couples TRBV5-4 to TRBJ2-5, with 7 bases fitting TRBD2. Germline values: CDR1 SGHNT, CDR2 YYREEE (reference sequence). The V and J ends lost 4 bases and 4 bases, in that order; junction bases with no gene match: 10. This CDR3 comprises 15 residues. The CDR3 DNA reads TGTGCCAGCAGCGTGGAGGGTGGGAGGGGAGAGACCCAGTACTTC. Protein sequence: CASSVEGGRGETQYF.

This clonotype was recorded at least ten times. The chain is built from TRBV28 and TRBJ1-5, with 10 bases fitting TRBD1. V lost 3 bases and J lost 6; bases outside the gene matches: 8. This CDR3 spans 16 amino acids. CDR1 and CDR2 (germline): MDHEN, SYDVKM. CDR3 residues: CASSLWVGTGAQPQHF. The CDR3 DNA reads TGTGCCAGCAGTTTGTGGGTGGGGACAGGGGCTCAGCCCCAGCATTTT.

Many counts were recorded for this clonotype. The CDR3 DNA reads as TGTGCCAGCAGGCTACGACAGGGGCCCGGCACTGAAGCTTTCTTT. This sequence encodes CASRLRQGPGTEAFF. The rearrangement links TRBV6-1 to TRBJ1-1; TRBD1 matches 8 bases. The V segment lost 6 bases and the J segment 4 bases; nucleotides outside the gene matches: 10. The CDR3 length is 15 residues. Germline CDR1 reads MNHNS; CDR2 reads SASEGT.

There are many counts of this clonotype. V gene TRBV20-1 combines with J gene TRBJ2-3; D possibly corresponds to TRBD2 (7 bases). CDR1 is DFQATT, CDR2 SNEGSKA, per germline (reference sequence). Trimming removed 6 bases at V and 0 bases at J, with 19 bases between. CDR3 size: 16 residues. The CDR3, as DNA: TGCAGTGCCCCGCGCGGGGGCACAAGAAGCACAGATACGCAGTATTTT. Amino acid sequence: CSAPRGGTRSTDTQYF.

The table lists this clonotype with many counts. This may come from a read error, since a much larger clone is one base off. This sequence joins TRBV7-2 and TRBJ1-5; the D is unclear. The V gene's germline CDR1 is SGHTA and CDR2 FQGNSA. V was pared by 1 base and J by 4 bases, with 5 bases between. CDR3 length: 13 amino acids. CDR3 amino acids: CASSLGQNQPQHF. The DNA for the CDR3 is TGTGCCAGCAGCTTAGGGCAGAATCAGCCCCAGCATTTT.

This clonotype was observed at least ten times. The chain's CDR3 is CASRLIGGTEAFF. In DNA, the CDR3 is TGTGCCAGCAGGTTGATTGGTGGGACTGAAGCTTTCTTT. The chain carries TRBV27 and TRBJ1-1; D remains ambiguous. Trimming stripped 6 bases from V and 5 bases from J, with 13 bases between. The CDR3 is 13 residues long. Looked up from germline, CDR1 is MNHEY and CDR2 is SMNVEV (reference sequence).

Ten or more counts support this clonotype. The gene calls are TRBV7-6 and TRBJ2-2, with 7 nucleotides matching TRBD1. Trimming at V came to 1 base and at J to 7 bases, leaving 12 bases not matched to a gene. This CDR3 has 17 residues. Germline V gene lookup returns CDR1 SGHVS and CDR2 FNYEAQ. This chain's CDR3 is CASSLDVQGLIIGELFF. Here the CDR3 DNA reads TGTGCCAGCAGCTTAGACGTACAGGGGCTAATTATCGGGGAGCTGTTTTTT.

This rearrangement joins TRBV11-3 to TRBJ2-1, with 13 nucleotides matching TRBD2. Per the germline V gene, CDR1 is SGHNT and CDR2 is YENEEA. With 4 bases clipped from V and 8 bases from J, the junction kept 8 bases outside the gene matches. The CDR3 loop spans 16 amino acids. CDR3 protein: CASSWRLAGGVDEQFF. The DNA of the CDR3 is TGTGCCAGCAGCTGGAGACTAGCGGGAGGAGTAGATGAGCAGTTCTTC.

In its sample, this clonotype was seen many times. The V call is TRBV30, the J call TRBJ2-7; the D gene is possibly TRBD2 (5 bases). The CDR3 contains 13 residues. The germline V gene has CDR1 GTSNPN and CDR2 SVGIG (reference sequence). V lost 2 bases and J lost 6, with 14 bases in between. The CDR3 DNA is TGTGCCTGGAGTAGAGGAGGAGTGGGCGAGCAGTACTTC. It is translated as CAWSRGGVGEQYF. The complete variable domain, with remaining parts taken from reference TRBV30 and TRBJ2-7, reads SQTIHQWPATLVQPVGSPLSLECTVEGTSNPNLYWYRQAAGRGLQLLFYSVGIGQISSEVPQNLSASRPQDRQFILSSKKLLLSDSGFYLCAWSRGGVGEQYFGPGTRLTVT.

In its sample, this clonotype was seen many times. The rearrangement joins TRBV28 to TRBJ2-7, with 10 bases lining up with TRBD2. The CDR3 sequence is 15 residues long. Germline loops: CDR1 MDHEN, CDR2 SYDVKM. Trimming at V came to 5 bases and at J to 4 bases, leaving 8 bases not matched to a gene. CDR3: CASSRASGGKYEQYF. The DNA for the CDR3 is TGTGCCAGCAGTCGCGCTAGCGGGGGAAAGTACGAGCAGTACTTC. Drawing the rest from reference TRBV28 and TRBJ2-7, the complete variable domain is DVKVTQSSRYLVKRTGEKVFLECVQDMDHENMFWYRQDPGLGLRLIYFSYDVKMKEKGDIPEGYSVSREKKERFSLILESASTNQTSMYLCASSRASGGKYEQYFGPGTRLTVT.

The J gene is TRBJ1-1, the V gene TRBV5-4, with a tentative D call TRBD1 (5 bases). Germline loops: CDR1 SGHNT, CDR2 YYREEE (reference sequence). V was pared by 0 bases and J by 11 bases, with 11 bases between. The CDR3 extends over 12 amino acids. In DNA, the CDR3 is TGTGCCAGCAGCTTGGAGTCGGGGGTCGCTTTCTTT. Its translation is CASSLESGVAFF.

This clonotype showed up many times. This chain links TRBV6-1 with TRBJ2-1, with D possibly matching TRBD2 (6 bases). CDR1 is MNHNS, CDR2 SASEGT, per germline. V lost 1 base and J 9 bases, leaving 25 bases between the germline ends. The CDR3 length is 18 residues. The CDR3 nucleotides are TGTGCCAGCAGTGAAGTTTGGGCGGGTTCCTCATCCGGGAGTGAGCAGTTCTTC. Translation: CASSEVWAGSSSGSEQFF.

This chain uses TRBV6-2 or TRBV6-3 with TRBJ2-1; 12 nucleotides line up with TRBD2. The CDR3 spans 18 residues. Germline values: CDR1 MNHEY, CDR2 SVGEGT. J lost 8 bases, V lost 1 base, and 12 bases had no gene match. Written as DNA, the CDR3 is TGTGCCAGCAGTTACTATCGCCGGGGGGCTAGCGGGGGGGATGAGCAGTTCTTC. Protein product: CASSYYRRGASGGDEQFF.

This clonotype was observed at least ten times. The chain carries TRBV7-3 and TRBJ2-3, with D perhaps TRBD1 (5 bases). The length of the CDR3 is 13 residues. The germline V gene encodes CDR1 SGHTA and CDR2 FQGTGA. Between the trimmed V and J ends, which lost 5 bases and 4 bases, there was a span of 10 bases. The CDR3 DNA reads as TGTGCCAGCAGCCAGGCCAGGGCAGATACGCAGTATTTT. Protein sequence: CASSQARADTQYF.

The rearrangement links TRBV5-1 to TRBJ2-4; perhaps TRBD2 as D (5 bases). The CDR3 has 13 amino acids. Germline V gives CDR1 SGHRS, CDR2 YFSETQ. V was trimmed by 10 bases and J by 1 base, leaving 12 bases between them. The CDR3 is CAGGGRAKNIQYF. The CDR3 DNA reads as TGCGCCGGAGGTGGTAGGGCCAAAAACATTCAGTACTTC.

Ten or more counts support this clonotype. The chain carries TRBV6-2 or TRBV6-3 and TRBJ1-2, with D tentatively TRBD1 (5 bases). CDR1 is MNHEY and CDR2 is SVGEGT in the germline V gene. V was cut by 5 bases and J by 7 bases, with 17 bases left in between. This CDR3 spans 14 amino acids. CDR3 DNA sequence: TGTGCCAGCAGTGTCCCGACTGACGGGGCTGGCTACACCTTC. This sequence encodes CASSVPTDGAGYTF.

Notes on this clonotype: This clone may be a read error of a much larger clone one base away. The rearrangement joins TRBV19 to TRBJ1-5; D remains ambiguous. CDR1 is LNHDA and CDR2 is SQIVND in the germline V gene (reference sequence). The CDR3 consists of 15 residues. CDR3 residues: CASSWGGLSNQSQHF. In nucleotides, the CDR3 is TGTGCCAGTTCGTGGGGAGGACTCAGCAATCAGTCCCAGCATTTT.

This sequence joins TRBV9 and TRBJ2-7; TRBD1 agrees at 9 bases. Trimming took 1 base from V and 3 from J; bases not matched to a gene: 5. CDR1 is SGDLS and CDR2 is YYNGEE in the germline V gene. This CDR3 comprises 15 residues. The CDR3 protein is CASSVSWTGVYEQYF. In nucleotides, the CDR3 is TGTGCCAGCAGCGTAAGTTGGACAGGGGTCTACGAGCAGTACTTC. Full variable domain (remainder filled in from reference TRBV9 and TRBJ2-7): DSGVTQTPKHLITATGQRVTLRCSPRSGDLSVYWYQQSLDQGLQFLIQYYNGEERAKGNILERFSAQQFPDLHSELNLSSLELGDSALYFCASSVSWTGVYEQYFGPGTRLTVT.

The gene calls are TRBV29-1 and TRBJ2-1, with D tentatively TRBD2 (6 bases). Between the trimmed V and J ends, which lost 6 bases and 4 bases, there was a span of 19 bases. CDR1 and CDR2 from the germline V gene are SQVTM and ANQGSEA. The CDR3 consists of 15 residues. The CDR3 DNA is TGCAGCGTGGATCTAGCGAGGACCAGATACAATGAGCAGTTCTTC. Translating gives CSVDLARTRYNEQFF.

Turning to this clonotype: A much more abundant neighbour one base away suggests this may be a read error. This chain joins TRBV19 and TRBJ2-3; TRBD2 is a possible D gene (6 bases). There are 14 residues in the CDR3. Germline V lookup: CDR1 LNHDA, CDR2 SQIVND (reference sequence). The CDR3 DNA reads as TGTGCCAGTAGTATACGGGAGCACACAGATGCGCAGTATTTT. It specifies CASSIREHTDAQYF.

Many counts were recorded for this clonotype. The chain carries TRBV9 and TRBJ2-5, with 9 bases fitting TRBD1. V trimming: 4 bases; J trimming: 2 bases; junction bases outside the gene matches: 3. The CDR3 totals 14 residues. Germline V lookup: CDR1 SGDLS, CDR2 YYNGEE. CDR3 sequence reads: CASSLGTGQETQYF. For the CDR3, the DNA is TGTGCCAGCAGCCTCGGGACAGGGCAAGAGACCCAGTACTTC.